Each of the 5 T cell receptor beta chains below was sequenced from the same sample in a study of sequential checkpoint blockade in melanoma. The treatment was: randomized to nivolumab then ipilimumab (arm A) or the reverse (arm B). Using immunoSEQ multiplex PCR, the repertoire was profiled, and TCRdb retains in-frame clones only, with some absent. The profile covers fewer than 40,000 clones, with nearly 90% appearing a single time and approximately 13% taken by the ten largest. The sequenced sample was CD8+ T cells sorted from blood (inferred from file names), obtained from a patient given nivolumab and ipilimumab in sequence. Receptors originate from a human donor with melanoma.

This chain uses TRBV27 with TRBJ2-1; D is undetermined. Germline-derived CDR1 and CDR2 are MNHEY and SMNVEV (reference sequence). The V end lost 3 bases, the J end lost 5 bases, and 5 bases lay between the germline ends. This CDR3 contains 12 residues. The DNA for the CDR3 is TGTGCCAGCAGTTTTGGCCACAATGAGCAGTTCTTC. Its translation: CASSFGHNEQFF.

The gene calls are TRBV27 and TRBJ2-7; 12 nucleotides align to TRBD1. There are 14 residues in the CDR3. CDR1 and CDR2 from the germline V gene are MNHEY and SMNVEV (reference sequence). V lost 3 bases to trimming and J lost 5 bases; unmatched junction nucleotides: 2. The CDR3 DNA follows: TGTGCCAGCAGTTTTGGGACAGGGGGCGACGAGCAGTACTTC. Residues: CASSFGTGGDEQYF.

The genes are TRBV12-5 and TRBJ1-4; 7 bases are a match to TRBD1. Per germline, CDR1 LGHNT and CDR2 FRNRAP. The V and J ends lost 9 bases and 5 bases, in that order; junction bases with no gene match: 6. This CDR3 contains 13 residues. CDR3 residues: CARPGRGNEKLFF. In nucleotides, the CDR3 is TGTGCTAGGCCCGGCAGGGGGAATGAAAAACTGTTTTTT.

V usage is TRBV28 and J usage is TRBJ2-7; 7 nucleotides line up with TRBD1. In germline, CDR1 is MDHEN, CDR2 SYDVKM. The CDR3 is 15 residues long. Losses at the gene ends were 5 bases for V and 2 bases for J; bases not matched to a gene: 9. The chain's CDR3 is CASSPTGTVAYEQYF. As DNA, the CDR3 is TGTGCCAGCAGTCCAACCGGGACAGTTGCCTACGAGCAGTACTTC. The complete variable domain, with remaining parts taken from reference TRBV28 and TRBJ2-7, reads DVKVTQSSRYLVKRTGEKVFLECVQDMDHENMFWYRQDPGLGLRLIYFSYDVKMKEKGDIPEGYSVSREKKERFSLILESASTNQTSMYLCASSPTGTVAYEQYFGPGTRLTVT.

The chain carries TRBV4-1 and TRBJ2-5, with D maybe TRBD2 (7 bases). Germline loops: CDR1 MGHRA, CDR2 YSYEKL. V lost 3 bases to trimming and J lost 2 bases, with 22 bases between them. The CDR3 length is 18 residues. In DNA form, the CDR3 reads TGCGCCAGCAGCCACCCGCGGACGGGGGGAACAGGGCAAGAGACCCAGTACTTC. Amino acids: CASSHPRTGGTGQETQYF.